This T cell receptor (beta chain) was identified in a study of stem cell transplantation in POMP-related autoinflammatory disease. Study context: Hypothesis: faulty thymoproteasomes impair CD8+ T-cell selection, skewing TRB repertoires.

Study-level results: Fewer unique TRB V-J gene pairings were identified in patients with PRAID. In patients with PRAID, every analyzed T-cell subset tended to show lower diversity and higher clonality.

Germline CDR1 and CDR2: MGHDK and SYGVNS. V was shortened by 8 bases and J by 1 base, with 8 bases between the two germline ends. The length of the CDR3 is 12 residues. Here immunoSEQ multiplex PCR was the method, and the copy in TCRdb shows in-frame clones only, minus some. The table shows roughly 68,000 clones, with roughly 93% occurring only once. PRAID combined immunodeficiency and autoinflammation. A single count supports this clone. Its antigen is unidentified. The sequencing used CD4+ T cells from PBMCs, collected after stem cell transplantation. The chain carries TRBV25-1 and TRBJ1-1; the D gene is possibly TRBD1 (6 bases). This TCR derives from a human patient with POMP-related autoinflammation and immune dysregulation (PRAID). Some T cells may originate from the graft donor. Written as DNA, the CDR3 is TGTGCCAGCGGGGGCCCGAACACTGAAGCTTTCTTT. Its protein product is CASGGPNTEAFF.